Each of the 11 T cell receptor beta chains below was sequenced from the same sample in a study of blood T cells in healthy people across ages. A second 7 to 11 cycle PCR used barcoded and J-beta primers. Using its own MiXCR run on the 5' RACE reads, TCRdb lists one record per CDR3 protein. The repertoire holds approximately 880,000 distinct CDR3 sequences, with about 48% as singletons. Sequenced material: blood. The receptors derive from a man aged 30 to 39 in good health.

The chain couples TRBV5-8 to TRBJ2-5, with unresolved D. Trimming took off 4 bases at V and 0 bases at J, with 13 bases between the two ends. The CDR3 has 15 residues. CDR1 is SGHTS and CDR2 is YDEGEE in the germline V gene. CDR3 nucleotide sequence: TGTGCCAGCAGCCCAATATACCAATACCAAGAGACCCAGTACTTC. Translated: CASSPIYQYQETQYF.

This clonotype has a handful of counts. The gene calls are TRBV6-6 and TRBJ1-5; D is perhaps TRBD1 (6 bases). The CDR3 contains 13 residues. CDR1 and CDR2 from the germline V gene are MNHNY and SVGAGI (reference sequence). The V end lost 2 bases, the J end lost 7 bases, and 9 bases lay between the germline ends. The CDR3 nucleotides read TGTGCCAGCAGTTACACGGGGGGCCAGCCCCAGCATTTT. This sequence encodes CASSYTGGQPQHF.

The J gene is TRBJ2-3, the V gene TRBV27; TRBD2 aligns across 10 bases. The germline gives CDR1 MNHEY, CDR2 SMNVEV (reference sequence). The CDR3 has 16 amino acids. V lost 5 bases and J lost 3; bases outside the gene matches: 8. The CDR3 nucleotides are TGTGCCAGCAGTAGCCCTAGCGGGAGCGGGACAGATACGCAGTATTTT. This gives the protein CASSSPSGSGTDTQYF.

V gene TRBV12-3 or TRBV12-4 combines with J gene TRBJ2-7; weak D call: TRBD2 (7 bases). V was trimmed by 7 bases and J by 4 bases, leaving 23 bases between them. The CDR3 spans 16 residues. The CDR3 protein is CASTRTWEGGTYEQYF. CDR3 sequence (DNA): TGTGCCAGCACCAGGACGTGGGAGGGGGGGACATACGAGCAGTACTTC.

The chain links TRBV20-1 to TRBJ2-1; 8 positions match TRBD2. J was trimmed by 4 bases and V by 5 bases; bases with no gene match: 7. The CDR3 loop spans 14 amino acids. CDR1 is DFQATT, CDR2 SNEGSKA, per germline (reference sequence). The CDR3 is CSAGRAGGYNEQFF. The CDR3 coding sequence is TGCAGTGCTGGGCGCGCGGGGGGTTACAATGAGCAGTTCTTC.

This clonotype was detected only once. The V and J genes are TRBV6-2 or TRBV6-3 and TRBJ1-1; D remains ambiguous. The CDR3 runs to 13 residues. V was trimmed by 5 bases and J by 5 bases, leaving 12 bases between them. Germline-derived CDR1 and CDR2 are MNHEY and SVGEGT. The chain's CDR3 is CASSRAPWTEAFF. The CDR3 DNA reads TGTGCCAGCAGTAGGGCTCCCTGGACTGAAGCTTTCTTT.

V gene TRBV5-1 combines with J gene TRBJ1-1; 9 bases line up with TRBD1. V trimming: 4 bases; J trimming: 11 bases; junction bases outside the gene matches: 9. The CDR3 spans 13 residues. The germline V gene has CDR1 SGHRS and CDR2 YFSETQ. The CDR3 loop is CASSVPGQGVAFF. In DNA form, the CDR3 reads TGCGCCAGCAGCGTCCCGGGACAGGGCGTCGCTTTCTTT.

The chain has TRBV14 and TRBJ2-7; D remains ambiguous. The CDR3 has 12 residues. CDR1 SGHDN and CDR2 FVKESK come from the germline V gene. V was clipped by 6 bases and J by 0 bases, with 6 bases between them. In DNA form, the CDR3 reads TGTGCCAGCAGAATGAGCTCCTACGAGCAGTACTTC. It codes for CASRMSSYEQYF.

Details on this clonotype: Sequence at one end of the junction differs from germline and may be a read error. The chain has TRBV4-2 and TRBJ1-5; 9 bases are a match to TRBD1. Per germline, CDR1 LGHNA and CDR2 YNFKEQ. The CDR3 length is 15 residues. In DNA, the CDR3 is TGTGCCAGCAGCCGGACAGGGGATAGCAGTCAGCCCCAGCATTTT. Translation gives CASSRTGDSSQPQHF.

This clonotype has a handful of counts. This rearrangement joins TRBV20-1 to TRBJ2-7, with TRBD1 matching 9 bases. The germline CDR1 and CDR2 sequences are DFQATT and SNEGSKA (reference sequence). J gave up 7 bases and V 5 bases, and 6 bases lay outside the gene matches. CDR3 length: 12 residues. The CDR3 protein is CSAWDRVGEQYF. The CDR3 DNA reads TGCAGTGCTTGGGACAGGGTCGGAGAGCAGTACTTC.

This clonotype was seen a handful of times. The chain couples TRBV2 to TRBJ1-5; D possibly corresponds to TRBD1 (6 bases). With 0 bases removed from V and 6 bases from J, the gap between germline ends came to 9 bases. The CDR3 covers 14 residues. Germline CDR1 reads SNHLY; CDR2 reads FYNNEI. Here the CDR3 reads CASSEAGGGQPQHF. CDR3 nucleotides: TGTGCCAGCAGTGAAGCAGGGGGGGGTCAGCCCCAGCATTTT.